This T cell receptor (beta chain) was sequenced in a study of shared clonotypes between healthy human individuals. Every one of the donors was a Caucasian adult that lived in Nashville, Tennessee. Comment on this clone: Its antigen remains unidentified.

Clones were sequenced by immunoSEQ multiplex PCR, and TCRdb holds only the in-frame ones, with some missing. The sample shows hundreds of thousands of clones, roughly 80% of them seen only once. Study outcomes and limitations: Clonotype sharing among the donors was expected to vary with sequencing depth.

CDR3 length: 16 residues. From germline, CDR1 is SGHNT and CDR2 YENEEA. J lost 2 bases, V lost 1 base, and 4 bases had no gene match. The sequenced material came from PBMCs. J is TRBJ2-2 and V is TRBV11-3; 7 positions agree with TRBD2. The receptor comes from a middle-aged woman in good health. Some clones in this sample may be carry-over from other donors' samples. CDR3 nucleotides: TGTGCCAGCAGCTTAGGGAGACTAGCAAACACCGGGGAGCTGTTTTTT. Protein product: CASSLGRLANTGELFF.